The rows below give T cell receptor beta chains drawn from one sample of a study of Ad26.COV2.S vaccination and SARS-CoV-2 variants. Only in-frame clones appear in the TCRdb table, and some are missing; sequencing was by immunoSEQ multiplex PCR. The table lists roughly 150,000 clones, roughly 88% of them singletons. The sample was peripheral blood, taken after recovery from COVID-19. The receptors stem from a human donor who had recovered from COVID-19. Each CDR3 is given without its conserved first and last residue.

CDR3 length: 14; V gene: TRBV16; J gene: TRBJ2-1; CDR3 protein: ASSQPGRTGNNEQF
CDR3 length: 14; V gene: TRBV14; J gene: TRBJ2-7; CDR3 protein: ASSRVRDGRFYEQY
CDR3 length: 13; V gene: TRBV5-6; J gene: TRBJ1-1; CDR3 protein: ASSLHTGGATEAF
CDR3 length: 13; V gene: TRBV28; J gene: TRBJ2-6; CDR3 protein: ASSSQVPGANVLT
CDR3 length: 13; V gene: TRBV5-6; J gene: TRBJ2-4; CDR3 protein: ASSLRALAKNIQY
CDR3 length: 11; V gene: TRBV27; J gene: TRBJ1-1; CDR3 protein: ASTQGAGTEAF
CDR3 length: 13; V gene: TRBV19; J gene: TRBJ1-4; CDR3 protein: ASSNPGNINEKLF
CDR3 length: 14; V gene: TRBV11-3; J gene: TRBJ1-5; CDR3 protein: ASSSTSGGEDQPQH
CDR3 length: 12; V gene: TRBV6-5; J gene: TRBJ2-7; CDR3 protein: ASKSSPRGDEQY
CDR3 length: 12; V gene: TRBV28; J gene: TRBJ1-2; CDR3 protein: ASSPRSPIYGYT
CDR3 length: 13; V gene: TRBV19; J gene: TRBJ1-1; CDR3 protein: ASSINNGGNTEAF
CDR3 length: 10; V gene: TRBV4-3; J gene: TRBJ2-2; CDR3 protein: ASRTSTGELF
CDR3 length: 11; V gene: TRBV6-5; J gene: TRBJ2-7; CDR3 protein: ASRQGHTYEQY
CDR3 length: 12; V gene: TRBV6-6; J gene: TRBJ1-3; CDR3 protein: ASTIGSSGNTIY
CDR3 length: 13; V gene: TRBV19; J gene: TRBJ2-3; CDR3 protein: ASQLNRRSQDTQY
CDR3 length: 10; V gene: TRBV7-2; J gene: TRBJ2-7; CDR3 protein: ASSFLTYEQY
CDR3 length: 14; V gene: TRBV10-3; J gene: TRBJ1-1; CDR3 protein: AISESEGVGRTEAF
CDR3 length: 12; V gene: TRBV4-3; J gene: TRBJ1-2; CDR3 protein: ASSQVRDKGGYT
CDR3 length: 11; V gene: TRBV19; J gene: TRBJ1-1; CDR3 protein: ASSIEVNTEAF
CDR3 length: 13; V gene: TRBV25-1; J gene: TRBJ1-2; CDR3 protein: ASSAHLQENYGYT
CDR3 length: 12; V gene: TRBV11-2; J gene: TRBJ1-2; CDR3 protein: ASSGTAGAYGYT
CDR3 length: 14; V gene: TRBV5-1; J gene: TRBJ2-5; CDR3 protein: ASSLGPGGSQETQY
CDR3 length: 12; V gene: TRBV5-1; J gene: TRBJ1-1; CDR3 protein: ASTVDRVNTEAF
CDR3 length: 13; V gene: TRBV6-2/TRBV6-3; J gene: TRBJ1-1; CDR3 protein: ASSHRGGRNTEAF
CDR3 length: 14; V gene: TRBV5-1; J gene: TRBJ2-1; CDR3 protein: ASSLAGQGVTNEQF
CDR3 length: 13; V gene: TRBV27; J gene: TRBJ2-3; CDR3 protein: ASSPNLISTDTQY